The 29 T cell receptor beta chains presented below share a single source sample, sequenced in a study of graft-versus-host responses after intestinal transplantation. TCRdb keeps only in-frame clones here, not all; method: immunoSEQ multiplex PCR. Of about 40,000 clones listed, about 90% are singletons. Source: PBMCs, taken approximately 320 days after intestinal transplant. The receptor source for this set is a human patient who received an intestinal transplant, so some T cells may come from the graft donor.

V gene TRBV2 combines with J gene TRBJ2-5; D is uncertain. V gave up 4 bases and J gave up 5 bases, with 5 bases separating them. Germline V CDR1 and CDR2: SNHLY, FYNNEI. This CDR3 is built from 11 residues. CDR3: CASSAFETQYF. DNA for the CDR3: TGTGCCAGCAGTGCATTTGAGACCCAGTACTTC.

The chain employs TRBV4-1 and TRBJ2-3, with 8 nucleotides matching TRBD1. This CDR3 is built from 15 residues. After removal of 5 bases from V and 0 bases from J, the junction contained 4 bases not matched to a gene. The V gene's germline CDR1 is MGHRA and CDR2 YSYEKL. The CDR3 coding sequence is TGCGCCAGCAGCGGACAGGGCCTTAGCACAGATACGCAGTATTTT. Translating it yields CASSGQGLSTDTQYF.

The genes are TRBV6-5 and TRBJ2-7; weak D call: TRBD2 (6 bases). The CDR3 is 11 amino acids. Germline V gives CDR1 MNHEY, CDR2 SVGAGI. Trimming pared 5 bases from V and 7 bases from J, leaving 9 bases between. The CDR3 protein is CASSHGLEQYF. The CDR3, as DNA: TGTGCCAGCAGTCACGGACTAGAGCAGTACTTC.

The chain carries TRBV6-6 and TRBJ2-7; a possible D gene is TRBD2 (6 bases). Germline CDR1 MNHNY, CDR2 SVGAGI (reference sequence). CDR3 length equals 12 residues. The V gene lost 6 bases and the J gene lost 5 bases, with 11 bases spanning the gap. The CDR3 sequence: CASRTSVDEQYF. CDR3 nucleotides: TGTGCCAGCAGGACTAGTGTTGACGAGCAGTACTTC.

The chain uses TRBV6-6 and TRBJ1-1, with TRBD1 matching over 9 bases. The CDR3 is 16 residues long. With 4 bases clipped from V and 1 base from J, the junction kept 7 bases outside the gene matches. Germline CDR1 and CDR2: MNHNY and SVGAGI (reference sequence). As DNA, the CDR3 is TGTGCCAGCAGTTTCCCGACAGGGGGTGCGAACACTGAAGCTTTCTTT. Translated: CASSFPTGGANTEAFF.

This chain links TRBV6-5 with TRBJ1-4; no definite D call. Per the germline V gene, CDR1 is MNHEY and CDR2 is SVGAGI. The CDR3 length is 14 residues. V was cut by 0 bases and J by 0 bases, with 2 bases left in between. CDR3 sequence (DNA): TGTGCCAGCAGTTACTCGGCAACTAATGAAAAACTGTTTTTT. It codes for CASSYSATNEKLFF.

The chain carries TRBV5-1 and TRBJ2-5; D is unresolved. V was shortened by 4 bases and J by 5 bases, with 6 bases between the two germline ends. This CDR3 comprises 11 residues. The germline V gene encodes CDR1 SGHRS and CDR2 YFSETQ. The DNA for the CDR3 is TGCGCCAGCAGCCAGGATGAGACCCAGTACTTC. This sequence encodes CASSQDETQYF.

This chain connects TRBV19 to TRBJ1-3; D remains unclear. Deletions cut 3 bases from V and 4 bases from J, with 13 bases between. CDR3 size: 15 residues. CDR1 and CDR2 from the germline V gene are LNHDA and SQIVND (reference sequence). The chain's CDR3 is CASSIPRRAGNTIYF. As DNA, the CDR3 is TGTGCCAGTAGTATCCCACGGAGGGCAGGAAACACCATATATTTT.

V usage is TRBV28 and J usage is TRBJ1-5; 7 bases align to TRBD1. Germline lookup yields CDR1 MDHEN and CDR2 SYDVKM. The CDR3 covers 15 residues. V lost 2 bases, J lost 3 bases, and 4 bases stayed unmatched. The CDR3 is CASSLDRENNQPQHF. CDR3 in DNA: TGTGCCAGCAGTTTAGACAGGGAGAACAATCAGCCCCAGCATTTT.

This clone has a single count. This sequence joins TRBV4-2 and TRBJ2-1; a possible D gene is TRBD1 (6 bases). V gave up 4 bases and J gave up 4 bases, with 20 bases separating them. The CDR3 contains 17 residues. Germline CDR1 LGHNA, CDR2 YNFKEQ. In DNA, the CDR3 is TGTGCCAGCAGCCGGGGGCAGGGTGGGAAGGGGTACAATGAGCAGTTCTTC. The encoded protein is CASSRGQGGKGYNEQFF.

This rearrangement joins TRBV7-9 to TRBJ2-7, with TRBD2 matching over 8 bases. Germline CDR1 SEHNR, CDR2 FQNEAQ (reference sequence). This CDR3 is built from 17 residues. V shed 4 bases, J shed 3 bases, and the junction held 14 bases outside the gene matches. The CDR3 loop reads CASSSRGPGTSSYEQYF. CDR3 DNA: TGTGCCAGCAGCTCCAGAGGTCCCGGGACTAGTAGCTACGAGCAGTACTTC.

The chain uses TRBV19 and TRBJ2-6, with a weak D call TRBD2 (6 bases). Germline values: CDR1 LNHDA, CDR2 SQIVND (reference sequence). The CDR3 is made up of 15 amino acids. V lost 6 bases, J lost 2 bases, and 11 bases lay in between. CDR3: CASSRREAGANVLTF. The CDR3 DNA reads as TGTGCCAGTAGCCGTAGGGAGGCTGGGGCCAACGTCCTGACTTTC.

Here the CDR3 reads CASFRDNYNEQFF. The CDR3 DNA is TGTGCCAGCTTCCGGGACAACTACAATGAGCAGTTCTTC. The chain couples TRBV28 to TRBJ2-1, with TRBD1 as a possible D gene (6 bases). With 8 bases removed from V and 3 bases from J, the gap between germline ends came to 11 bases. Germline V gene sequence: CDR1 MDHEN, CDR2 SYDVKM. The CDR3 totals 13 residues.

V is TRBV2 and J is TRBJ2-3; the match to TRBD2 covers 10 bases. The CDR3 spans 13 residues. V lost 1 base, J lost 12 bases, and 4 bases stayed unmatched. CDR1 and CDR2 (germline): SNHLY, FYNNEI. In DNA, the CDR3 is TGTGCCAGCAGTGAAGTTAGCGGGGGGTCACAGTATTTT. This translates into CASSEVSGGSQYF.

The V and J genes are TRBV7-6 and TRBJ2-7; D may match TRBD1 or TRBD2 (6 bases each). The CDR3 totals 14 residues. Trimming took off 1 base at V and 6 bases at J, with 13 bases between the two ends. Germline-derived CDR1 and CDR2 are SGHVS and FNYEAQ. This CDR3 reads CASSLGGALGEQYF. The CDR3 nucleotides read TGTGCCAGCAGCTTAGGGGGGGCGTTAGGCGAGCAGTACTTC.

The rearrangement links TRBV5-6 to TRBJ1-2; a weak D match, TRBD1 (6 bases). The V and J ends lost 4 bases and 3 bases respectively, with 13 bases between them. Germline V gene sequence: CDR1 SGHDT, CDR2 YYEEEE. This CDR3 comprises 14 residues. CDR3 region: CASSLSGADYGYTF. CDR3 DNA sequence: TGTGCCAGCAGCCTCTCAGGGGCCGACTATGGCTACACCTTC. Looking up the rest from reference TRBV5-6 and TRBJ1-2 gives the full variable domain: DAGVTQSPTHLIKTRGQQVTLRCSPKSGHDTVSWYQQALGQGPQFIFQYYEEEERQRGNFPDRFSGHQFPNYSSELNVNALLLGDSALYLCASSLSGADYGYTFGSGTRLTVV.

This chain joins TRBV7-9 and TRBJ2-3; D is possibly TRBD1 (6 bases). V lost 4 bases and J lost 6, with 14 bases in between. Germline values: CDR1 SEHNR, CDR2 FQNEAQ (reference sequence). The CDR3 length is 14 residues. In DNA, the CDR3 is TGTGCCAGCAGCTCTCCAATGGGGGCGGATACGCAGTATTTT. Its translation: CASSSPMGADTQYF.

This clone was counted between two and nine times. The chain recombines TRBV9 with TRBJ2-3; D possibly corresponds to TRBD1 (5 bases). V lost 0 bases and J lost 4, with 6 bases in between. This CDR3 has 13 amino acids. Germline V gene lookup returns CDR1 SGDLS and CDR2 YYNGEE. CDR3 nucleotides: TGTGCCAGCAGCGTAGTAGGGGCAGATACGCAGTATTTT. Translation gives CASSVVGADTQYF.

The gene calls are TRBV2 and TRBJ2-2, with 7 positions matching TRBD1. Germline V gene lookup returns CDR1 SNHLY and CDR2 FYNNEI. This CDR3 has 16 amino acids. V lost 6 bases and J lost 4; bases outside the gene matches: 11. CDR3 in DNA: TGTGCCAGCAGCTTTTCACGACAGGGTGGCACCGGGGAGCTGTTTTTT. As protein: CASSFSRQGGTGELFF.

This sequence joins TRBV9 and TRBJ2-1, with D maybe TRBD1 (5 bases). Looked up from germline, CDR1 is SGDLS and CDR2 is YYNGEE. The CDR3 covers 15 residues. Trimming shortened V by 2 bases and J by 1 base, and 10 bases separated the two germline ends. CDR3 nucleotide sequence: TGTGCCAGCAGCGTCAGGGCGGATTCCTACAATGAGCAGTTCTTC. Encoded protein: CASSVRADSYNEQFF.

J is TRBJ1-5 and V is TRBV28; 7 bases are shared with TRBD1. Germline CDR1 MDHEN, CDR2 SYDVKM. The V and J ends lost 2 bases and 6 bases, in that order; junction bases with no gene match: 13. CDR3 size: 17 residues. The CDR3 DNA reads as TGTGCCAGCAGTTTAGCTTCCGGACAGGCAGGTAGTCAGCCCCAGCATTTT. It yields the protein CASSLASGQAGSQPQHF.

V usage is TRBV4-2 and J usage is TRBJ1-4, with D maybe TRBD1 (5 bases). Trimming removed 0 bases at V and 7 bases at J, with 9 bases between. Germline V gene data show CDR1 as LGHNA and CDR2 as YNFKEQ. The CDR3 length is 14 residues. The CDR3: CASSQERQGEKLFF. CDR3 DNA sequence: TGTGCCAGCAGCCAAGAGAGGCAGGGTGAAAAACTGTTTTTT.

The chain uses TRBV4-2 and TRBJ1-1; tentative D call: TRBD1 (5 bases). V was shortened by 1 base and J by 5 bases, with 8 bases between the two germline ends. Germline V lookup: CDR1 LGHNA, CDR2 YNFKEQ. This CDR3 region has 13 residues. CDR3 coding DNA: TGTGCCAGCAGCCAAGCGGAGGGGACTGAAGCTTTCTTT. Its translation is CASSQAEGTEAFF.

V gene TRBV28 combines with J gene TRBJ1-4; 7 nucleotides match TRBD1. Germline values: CDR1 MDHEN, CDR2 SYDVKM. The J segment lost 0 bases and the V segment lost 9 bases, leaving 7 bases of the junction unmatched. The CDR3 loop spans 15 amino acids. The CDR3 DNA follows: TGTGCCAGGGTTGGAGGACAGGCAACTAATGAAAAACTGTTTTTT. Amino acids: CARVGGQATNEKLFF. Combining the CDR3 with reference TRBV28 and TRBJ1-4 gives the whole variable domain DVKVTQSSRYLVKRTGEKVFLECVQDMDHENMFWYRQDPGLGLRLIYFSYDVKMKEKGDIPEGYSVSREKKERFSLILESASTNQTSMYLCARVGGQATNEKLFFGSGTQLSVL.

Concerning this clone itself: Sequence at one end of the junction differs from germline and may be a read error. V and J are TRBV6-5 and TRBJ2-7, with 7 bases matching TRBD2. Germline values: CDR1 MNHEY, CDR2 SVGAGI. The CDR3 sequence is 14 residues long. The CDR3 reads CASSEGSVSGDHRF. CDR3 DNA sequence: TGTGCCAGCAGTGAGGGATCCGTCAGCGGGGACCACCGCTTC.

This chain uses TRBV4-2 with TRBJ1-6; the match to TRBD1 covers 7 bases. Germline assignment: CDR1 LGHNA and CDR2 YNFKEQ. The CDR3 spans 19 residues. Trimming at V came to 0 bases and at J to 5 bases, leaving 13 bases not matched to a gene. In DNA form, the CDR3 reads TGTGCCAGCAGCCAAGATGGTTCTAAAGCGACAGGGAATAATTCACCCCTCCACTTT. It yields the protein CASSQDGSKATGNNSPLHF.

The V call is TRBV7-8, the J call TRBJ2-2, with TRBD1 matching over 11 bases. The CDR3 consists of 16 residues. V was pared by 3 bases and J by 2 bases, with 2 bases of the junction left unmatched. CDR1 is SGHVS, CDR2 FQNEAQ, per germline. The CDR3: CASSFWTGGNTGELFF. The CDR3 DNA reads TGTGCCAGCAGCTTTTGGACAGGGGGCAACACCGGGGAGCTGTTTTTT.

The rearrangement links TRBV29-1 to TRBJ2-5; D remains ambiguous. Deletions cut 6 bases from V and 2 bases from J, with 16 bases between. The CDR3 is made up of 14 amino acids. Germline values: CDR1 SQVTM, CDR2 ANQGSEA. This CDR3 reads CSVRNTPKQETQYF. The CDR3 bases are TGCAGCGTCCGAAATACACCAAAACAAGAGACCCAGTACTTC.

This sequence joins TRBV12-5 and TRBJ2-5; no clear D. The CDR3 contains 14 residues. V was pared by 7 bases and J by 1 base, with 13 bases between. Germline CDR1 reads LGHNT; CDR2 reads FRNRAP. CDR3 in DNA: TGTGCTAGTGCCGTGGGCCGGTTCCAAGAGACCCAGTACTTC. Protein sequence: CASAVGRFQETQYF.